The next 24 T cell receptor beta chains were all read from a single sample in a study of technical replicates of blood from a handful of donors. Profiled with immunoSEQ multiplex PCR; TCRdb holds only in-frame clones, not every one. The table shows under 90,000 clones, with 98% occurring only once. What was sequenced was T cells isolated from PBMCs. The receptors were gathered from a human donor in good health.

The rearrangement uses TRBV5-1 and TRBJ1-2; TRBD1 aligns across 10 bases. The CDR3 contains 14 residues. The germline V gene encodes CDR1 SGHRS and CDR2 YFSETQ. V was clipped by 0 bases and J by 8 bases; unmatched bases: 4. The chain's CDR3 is CASSLGQGAQGYTF. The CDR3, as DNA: TGCGCCAGCAGCTTGGGACAGGGGGCGCAGGGCTACACCTTC.

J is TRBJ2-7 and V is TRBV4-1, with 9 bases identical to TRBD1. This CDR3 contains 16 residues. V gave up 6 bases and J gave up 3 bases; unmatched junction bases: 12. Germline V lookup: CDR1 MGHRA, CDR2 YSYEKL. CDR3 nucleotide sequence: TGCGCCAGCAGGAGGGGGGCGGGACAGGGACTCTACGAGCAGTACTTC. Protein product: CASRRGAGQGLYEQYF.

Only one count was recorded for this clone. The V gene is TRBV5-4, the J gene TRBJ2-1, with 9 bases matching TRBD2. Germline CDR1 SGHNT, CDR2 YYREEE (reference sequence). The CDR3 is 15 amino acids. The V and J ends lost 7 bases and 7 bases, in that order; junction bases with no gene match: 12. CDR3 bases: TGTGCCAGCTCCCCACAGACTAGCGGCCTTAATGAGCAGTTCTTC. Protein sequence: CASSPQTSGLNEQFF.

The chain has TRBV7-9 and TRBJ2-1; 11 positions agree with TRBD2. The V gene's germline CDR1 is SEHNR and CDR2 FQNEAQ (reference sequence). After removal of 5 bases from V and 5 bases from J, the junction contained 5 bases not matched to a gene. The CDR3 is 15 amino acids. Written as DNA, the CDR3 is TGTGCCAGCAGCCTCACACTAGCGGGGGACAATGAGCAGTTCTTC. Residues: CASSLTLAGDNEQFF. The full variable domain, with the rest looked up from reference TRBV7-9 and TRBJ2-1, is DTGVSQNPRHKITKRGQNVTFRCDPISEHNRLYWYRQTLGQGPEFLTYFQNEAQLEKSRLLSDRFSAERPKGSFSTLEIQRTEQGDSAMYLCASSLTLAGDNEQFFGPGTRLTVL.

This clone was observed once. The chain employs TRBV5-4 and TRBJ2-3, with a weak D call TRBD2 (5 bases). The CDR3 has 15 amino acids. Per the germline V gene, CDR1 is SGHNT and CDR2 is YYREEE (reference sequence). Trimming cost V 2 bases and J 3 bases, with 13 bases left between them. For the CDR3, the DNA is TGTGCCAGCAGCTTTACTAGTACCGCGACAGATACGCAGTATTTT. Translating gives CASSFTSTATDTQYF.

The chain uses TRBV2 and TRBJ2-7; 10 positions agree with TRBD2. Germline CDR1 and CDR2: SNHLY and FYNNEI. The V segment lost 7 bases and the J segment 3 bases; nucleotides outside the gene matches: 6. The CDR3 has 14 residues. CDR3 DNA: TGTGCCAGCACGAGAGTAGCGGGAGGCTACGAGCAGTACTTC. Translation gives CASTRVAGGYEQYF.

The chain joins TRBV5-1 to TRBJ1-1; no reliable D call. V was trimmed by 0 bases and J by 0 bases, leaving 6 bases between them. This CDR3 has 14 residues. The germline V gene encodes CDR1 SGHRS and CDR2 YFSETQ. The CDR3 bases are TGCGCCAGCAGCTTGGGATCGGTGAACACTGAAGCTTTCTTT. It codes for CASSLGSVNTEAFF.

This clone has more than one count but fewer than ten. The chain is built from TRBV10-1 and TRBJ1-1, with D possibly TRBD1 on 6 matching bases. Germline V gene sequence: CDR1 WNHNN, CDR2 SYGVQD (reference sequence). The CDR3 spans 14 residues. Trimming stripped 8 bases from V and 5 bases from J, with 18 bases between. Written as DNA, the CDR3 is TGCGCCAGCTCTCCCGCCTCGCAGGGGACTGAAGCTTTCTTT. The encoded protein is CASSPASQGTEAFF.

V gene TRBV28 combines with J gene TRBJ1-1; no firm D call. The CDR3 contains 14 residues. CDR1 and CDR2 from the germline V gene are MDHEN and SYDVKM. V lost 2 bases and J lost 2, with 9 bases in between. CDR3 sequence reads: CASSLELGNTEAFF. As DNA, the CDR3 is TGTGCCAGCAGTTTAGAACTAGGTAACACTGAAGCTTTCTTT.

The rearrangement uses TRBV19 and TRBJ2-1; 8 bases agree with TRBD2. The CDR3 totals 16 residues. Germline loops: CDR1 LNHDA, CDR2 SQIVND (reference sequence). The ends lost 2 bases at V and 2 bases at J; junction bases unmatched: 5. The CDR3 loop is CASSISLTSAYNEQFF. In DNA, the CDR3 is TGTGCCAGTAGTATATCCTTGACTAGCGCCTACAATGAGCAGTTCTTC. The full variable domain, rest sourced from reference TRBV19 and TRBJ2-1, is DGGITQSPKYLFRKEGQNVTLSCEQNLNHDAMYWYRQDPGQGLRLIYYSQIVNDFQKGDIAEGYSVSREKKESFPLTVTSAQKNPTAFYLCASSISLTSAYNEQFFGPGTRLTVL.

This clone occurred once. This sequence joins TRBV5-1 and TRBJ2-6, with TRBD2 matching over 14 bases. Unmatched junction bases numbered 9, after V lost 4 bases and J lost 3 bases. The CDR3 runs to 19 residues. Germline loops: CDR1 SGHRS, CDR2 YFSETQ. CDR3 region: CASSPRGLAGGLGANVLTF. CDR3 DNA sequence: TGCGCCAGCAGCCCGAGAGGACTAGCGGGAGGTCTTGGGGCCAACGTCCTGACTTTC. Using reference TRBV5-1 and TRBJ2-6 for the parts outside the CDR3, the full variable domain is KAGVTQTPRYLIKTRGQQVTLSCSPISGHRSVSWYQQTPGQGLQFLFEYFSETQRNKGNFPGRFSGRQFSNSRSEMNVSTLELGDSALYLCASSPRGLAGGLGANVLTFGAGSRLTVL.

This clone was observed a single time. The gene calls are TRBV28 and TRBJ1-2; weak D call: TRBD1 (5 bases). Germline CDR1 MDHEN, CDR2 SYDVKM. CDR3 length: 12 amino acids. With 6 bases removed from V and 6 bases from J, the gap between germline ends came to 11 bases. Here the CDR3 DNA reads TGTGCCAGCAGGCGGGACGAGGATGGCTACACCTTC. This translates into CASRRDEDGYTF.

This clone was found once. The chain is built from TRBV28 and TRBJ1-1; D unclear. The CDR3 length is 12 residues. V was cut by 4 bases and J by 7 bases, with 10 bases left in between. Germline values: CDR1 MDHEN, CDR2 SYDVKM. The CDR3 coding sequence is TGTGCCAGCAGTTCGAGAACCTTTGAAGCTTTCTTT. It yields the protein CASSSRTFEAFF.

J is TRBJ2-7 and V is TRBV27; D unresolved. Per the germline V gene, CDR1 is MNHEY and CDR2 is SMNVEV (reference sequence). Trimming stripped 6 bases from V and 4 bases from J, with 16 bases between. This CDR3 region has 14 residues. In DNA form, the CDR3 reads TGTGCCAGCAGCCGCTCCGGGTCCATGTACGAGCAGTACTTC. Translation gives CASSRSGSMYEQYF.

CDR3 region: CASGGSNQPQHF. The CDR3 DNA follows: TGTGCCAGCGGGGGGAGCAATCAGCCCCAGCATTTT. This chain uses TRBV21-1 with TRBJ1-5. TRBV21-1 is flagged as a pseudogene. The CDR3 has 12 residues.

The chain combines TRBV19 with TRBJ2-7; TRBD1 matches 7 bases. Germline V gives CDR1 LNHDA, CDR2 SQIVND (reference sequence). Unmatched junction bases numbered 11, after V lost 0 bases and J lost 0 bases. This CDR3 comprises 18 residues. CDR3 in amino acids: CASSIDLNSGGISYEQYF. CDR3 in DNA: TGTGCCAGTAGTATAGACCTCAATTCAGGGGGAATCTCCTACGAGCAGTACTTC.

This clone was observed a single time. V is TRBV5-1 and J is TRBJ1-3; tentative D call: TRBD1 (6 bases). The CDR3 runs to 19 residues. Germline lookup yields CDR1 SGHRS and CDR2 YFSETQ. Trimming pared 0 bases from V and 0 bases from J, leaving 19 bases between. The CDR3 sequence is CASSLEPGHPLTSGNTIYF. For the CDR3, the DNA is TGCGCCAGCAGCTTGGAGCCGGGACACCCGCTCACCTCTGGAAACACCATATATTTT.

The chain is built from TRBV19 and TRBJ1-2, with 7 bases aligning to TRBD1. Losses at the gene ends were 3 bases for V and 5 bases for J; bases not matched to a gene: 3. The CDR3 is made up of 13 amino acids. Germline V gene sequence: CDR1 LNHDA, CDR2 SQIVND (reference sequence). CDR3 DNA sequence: TGTGCCAGTAGTATGGGGACAGCATATGGCTACACCTTC. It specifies CASSMGTAYGYTF.

The CDR3 sequence: CASSPKSRVDGYTF. CDR3 DNA sequence: TGTGCCAGCAGCCCAAAAAGCAGGGTGGATGGCTACACCTTC. The chain couples TRBV7-9 to TRBJ1-2; TRBD1 might be the D (5 bases). Trimming took 5 bases from V and 6 from J, leaving 16 bases between them. Looked up from germline, CDR1 is SEHNR and CDR2 is FQNEAQ (reference sequence). CDR3 length: 14 residues. Full variable domain (remainder filled in from reference TRBV7-9 and TRBJ1-2): DTGVSQNPRHKITKRGQNVTFRCDPISEHNRLYWYRQTLGQGPEFLTYFQNEAQLEKSRLLSDRFSAERPKGSFSTLEIQRTEQGDSAMYLCASSPKSRVDGYTFGSGTRLTVV.

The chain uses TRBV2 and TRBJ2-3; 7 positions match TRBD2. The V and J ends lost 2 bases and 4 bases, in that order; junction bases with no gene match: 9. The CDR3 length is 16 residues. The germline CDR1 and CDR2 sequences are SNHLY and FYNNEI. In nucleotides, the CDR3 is TGTGCCAGCAGTGAACTTCCGGGGAGGGAGGCAGATACGCAGTATTTT. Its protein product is CASSELPGREADTQYF.

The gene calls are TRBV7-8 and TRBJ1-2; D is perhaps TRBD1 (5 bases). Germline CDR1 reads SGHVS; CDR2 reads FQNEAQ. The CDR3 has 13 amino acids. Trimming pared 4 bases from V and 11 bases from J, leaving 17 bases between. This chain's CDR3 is CASSSPGGVWYTF. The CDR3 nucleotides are TGTGCCAGCAGCTCCCCGGGGGGTGTTTGGTACACCTTC.

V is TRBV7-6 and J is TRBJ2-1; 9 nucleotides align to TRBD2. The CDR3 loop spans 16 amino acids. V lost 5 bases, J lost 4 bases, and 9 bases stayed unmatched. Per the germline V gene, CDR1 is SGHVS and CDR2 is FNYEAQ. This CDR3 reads CASSPHETSGYNEQFF. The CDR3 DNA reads TGTGCCAGCAGCCCGCACGAGACTAGCGGTTACAATGAGCAGTTCTTC.

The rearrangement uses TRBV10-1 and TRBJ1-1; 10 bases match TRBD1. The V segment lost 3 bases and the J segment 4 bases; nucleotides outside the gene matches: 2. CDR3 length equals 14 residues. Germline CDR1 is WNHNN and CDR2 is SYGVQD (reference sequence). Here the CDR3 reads CASSERTGGTEAFF. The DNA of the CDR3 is TGCGCCAGCAGTGAACGGACAGGGGGCACTGAAGCTTTCTTT.

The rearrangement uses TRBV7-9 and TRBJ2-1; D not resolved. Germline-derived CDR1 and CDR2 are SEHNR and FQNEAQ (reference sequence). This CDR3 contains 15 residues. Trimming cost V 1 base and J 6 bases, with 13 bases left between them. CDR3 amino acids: CASSLVQPVSNEQFF. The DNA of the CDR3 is TGTGCCAGCAGCTTAGTACAGCCTGTCAGCAATGAGCAGTTCTTC.